The 18 T cell receptor beta chains below were found in one sample sequenced in a study of shared clonotypes between healthy human individuals. It was CD45RO-negative cells, positively selected for CCR7, that made up naive CD8 cells, with terminally differentiated effector memory CD45RA+ cells excluded. Repertoires were generated with immunoSEQ multiplex PCR, while TCRdb's copy carries only in-frame clones and drops some. The data show about 2 million clones, with 85% to 95% seen just once and 0.85% to 1.3% held by the top ten. Source material: naive CD8+ T cells sorted from blood. These receptors were taken from a man aged 18 to 30 in good health.

The J gene is TRBJ1-2, the V gene TRBV4-1, with a tentative D call TRBD1 (5 bases). The CDR3 is 16 amino acids. Germline-derived CDR1 and CDR2 are MGHRA and YSYEKL. V was shortened by 0 bases and J by 4 bases, with 15 bases between the two germline ends. The CDR3: CASSQEPVGPLYGYTF. The CDR3 DNA reads as TGCGCCAGCAGCCAAGAACCGGTGGGACCGCTCTATGGCTACACCTTC.

The chain employs TRBV27 and TRBJ2-7, with TRBD2 matching over 10 bases. The CDR3 runs 16 residues. With V trimmed by 4 bases and J by 5 bases, 11 bases remained unmatched. Germline V CDR1 and CDR2: MNHEY, SMNVEV (reference sequence). The DNA of the CDR3 is TGTGCCAGCAGTTGGGCGGCTAGCGGGAGAGGTAACGAGCAGTACTTC. It translates to CASSWAASGRGNEQYF.

The chain uses TRBV27 and TRBJ1-5; no clear D. Trimming left V 4 bases short and J 0 bases short, with 10 bases between. The CDR3 length is 15 residues. CDR1 MNHEY and CDR2 SMNVEV come from the germline V gene (reference sequence). CDR3 coding DNA: TGTGCCAGCAGTTGGACTTCAGGTAGCAATCAGCCCCAGCATTTT. Amino acids: CASSWTSGSNQPQHF.

CDR3 coding DNA: TGTGCCACCAGCAGAGGCCGTGGTATCCTCGCCTACGAGCAGTACTTC. This sequence encodes CATSRGRGILAYEQYF. The rearrangement uses TRBV15 and TRBJ2-7; D is unclear. Germline values: CDR1 LNHNV, CDR2 YYDKDF (reference sequence). The CDR3 sequence is 16 residues long. V lost 1 base, J lost 2 bases, and 15 bases lay in between.

The chain employs TRBV11-2 and TRBJ2-1, with TRBD2 matching 13 bases. Germline lookup yields CDR1 SGHAT and CDR2 FQNNGV. The V segment lost 4 bases and the J segment 1 base; nucleotides outside the gene matches: 7. CDR3 length equals 18 residues. CDR3 bases: TGTGCCAGCAGCTCACTAGCGGGAGGGTTGGAATCCTACAATGAGCAGTTCTTC. Translation: CASSSLAGGLESYNEQFF.

The J gene is TRBJ2-7, the V gene TRBV21-1; the DNA was not used to check the table's D call, TRBD2. TRBV21-1 is classified as a pseudogene. This CDR3 comprises 18 residues. The CDR3 is CASSKARQLAGGSYEQYF. CDR3 in DNA: TGTGCCAGCAGCAAAGCGCGGCAACTAGCGGGAGGGTCCTACGAGCAGTACTTC.

This chain uses TRBV4-2 with TRBJ2-1, with 7 bases that match TRBD1. V lost 0 bases, J lost 0 bases, and 5 bases stayed unmatched. The CDR3 runs to 17 residues. The germline V gene has CDR1 LGHNA and CDR2 YNFKEQ. Here the CDR3 reads CASSQDDREPSYNEQFF. For the CDR3, the DNA is TGTGCCAGCAGCCAAGATGACAGGGAGCCCTCCTACAATGAGCAGTTCTTC.

This clone was recorded only once. V is TRBV14 and J is TRBJ2-5; the D gene is possibly TRBD2 (5 bases). The CDR3 extends over 17 amino acids. Trimming took 4 bases from V and 2 from J, leaving 20 bases between them. The V gene's germline CDR1 is SGHDN and CDR2 FVKESK. CDR3 protein: CASSLKESASGQETQYF. The CDR3 bases are TGTGCCAGCAGCCTGAAGGAGAGTGCGAGCGGACAAGAGACCCAGTACTTC. The full variable domain, its missing parts supplied by reference TRBV14 and TRBJ2-5, is EAGVTQFPSHSVIEKGQTVTLRCDPISGHDNLYWYRRVMGKEIKFLLHFVKESKQDESGMPNNRFLAERTGGTYSTLKVQPAELEDSGVYFCASSLKESASGQETQYFGPGTRLLVL.

V is TRBV7-9 and J is TRBJ2-5; possibly TRBD2 for D (6 bases). CDR3 length: 14 amino acids. Per the germline V gene, CDR1 is SEHNR and CDR2 is FQNEAQ (reference sequence). V was shortened by 5 bases and J by 5 bases, with 15 bases between the two germline ends. CDR3 nucleotides: TGTGCCAGCAGCCTCTCCGGGGGATCGGAGACCCAGTACTTC. Residues: CASSLSGGSETQYF.

V gene TRBV10-1 combines with J gene TRBJ2-3; D gene uncertain. From germline, CDR1 is WNHNN and CDR2 SYGVQD (reference sequence). The V and J ends lost 2 bases and 9 bases respectively, with 12 bases between them. The CDR3 is 13 residues long. The CDR3 region has the DNA TGCGCCAGCAGTGAGGGGTTTTTAGAAACGCAGTATTTT. It translates to CASSEGFLETQYF.

The chain uses TRBV30 and TRBJ2-1; 14 nucleotides align to TRBD2. The CDR3 spans 16 residues. V trimming: 3 bases; J trimming: 8 bases; junction bases outside the gene matches: 9. Germline assignment: CDR1 GTSNPN and CDR2 SVGIG (reference sequence). This chain's CDR3 is CAWRGAGTSGRHEQFF. For the CDR3, the DNA is TGTGCCTGGAGAGGAGCCGGGACTAGCGGGAGACATGAGCAGTTCTTC.

This chain joins TRBV19 and TRBJ2-7; perhaps TRBD1 as D (6 bases). CDR1 is LNHDA and CDR2 is SQIVND in the germline V gene (reference sequence). The length of the CDR3 is 13 residues. The V gene lost 5 bases and the J gene lost 7 bases, with 15 bases spanning the gap. CDR3 sequence (DNA): TGTGCCAGTAGTTTTAAGGGGACAAGGGAGCAGTACTTC. Amino acid sequence: CASSFKGTREQYF.

Comment on this clone: The sample has other DNA sequences that encode this CDR3 too. The rearrangement joins TRBV29-1 to TRBJ1-1, with D perhaps matching TRBD1 (5 bases). The V and J ends lost 4 bases and 3 bases respectively, with 9 bases between them. This CDR3 comprises 12 residues. CDR1 is SQVTM and CDR2 is ANQGSEA in the germline V gene. In nucleotides, the CDR3 is TGCAGCGTTGTGAGGGGTGACACTGAAGCTTTCTTT. Translated, it gives CSVVRGDTEAFF.

The chain uses TRBV6-1 and TRBJ1-5, with 7 positions matching TRBD1. V lost 0 bases, J lost 7 bases, and 6 bases stayed unmatched. From germline, CDR1 is MNHNS and CDR2 SASEGT. The CDR3 has 15 amino acids. CDR3: CASSEAAGGSQPQHF. The CDR3 DNA follows: TGTGCCAGCAGTGAAGCGGCAGGGGGATCCCAGCCCCAGCATTTT.

The count of this clone is one. V gene TRBV7-9 combines with J gene TRBJ2-3; TRBD2 aligns across 7 bases. The germline V gene encodes CDR1 SEHNR and CDR2 FQNEAQ (reference sequence). The J segment lost 2 bases and the V segment lost 6 bases, leaving 8 bases of the junction unmatched. This CDR3 spans 15 amino acids. For the CDR3, the DNA is TGTGCCAGCAGTGCGACTAGCCAAGTCACAGATACGCAGTATTTT. Translating gives CASSATSQVTDTQYF.

As regards this clone: This sample also contains other DNA sequences that code for the same CDR3. This sequence joins TRBV9 and TRBJ2-7; perhaps TRBD2 as D (6 bases). The CDR3 covers 13 residues. Per germline, CDR1 SGDLS and CDR2 YYNGEE. V lost 0 bases and J 3 bases, leaving 7 bases between the germline ends. The CDR3 DNA reads TGTGCCAGCAGCGTAGGGGACTTCTACGAGCAGTACTTC. Amino acid sequence: CASSVGDFYEQYF.

The J gene is TRBJ1-5, the V gene TRBV5-1; tentative D call: TRBD1 (6 bases). There are 14 residues in the CDR3. Germline loops: CDR1 SGHRS, CDR2 YFSETQ. Trimming stripped 1 base from V and 5 bases from J, with 10 bases between. The CDR3, as DNA: TGCGCCAGCAGCTTGTTGGGGGGCGATCAGCCCCAGCATTTT. Protein sequence: CASSLLGGDQPQHF.

The chain employs TRBV13 and TRBJ2-7, with 9 bases that match TRBD1. Per germline, CDR1 PRHDT and CDR2 FYEKMQ (reference sequence). The CDR3 contains 15 residues. V trimming: 3 bases; J trimming: 6 bases; junction bases outside the gene matches: 9. CDR3 DNA sequence: TGTGCCAGCAGCTTGGCCGGGACAGGGTTTGGCGAGCAGTACTTC. Amino acids: CASSLAGTGFGEQYF.